This T cell receptor (beta chain) was documented in a study of CD8 T cells in ankylosing spondylitis. Study-level points and caveats: Before this, some motif variants had been reported in reactive arthritis synovial fluid and blood. Disease-linked clones reportedly showed significant enrichment in matched ankylosing spondylitis synovial fluid.

This clonotype appeared many times. Its matching antigen is unknown. The TCR beta libraries were generated through quantitative 5'-RACE incorporating molecular barcodes. TCRdb ran MiXCR on the 5' RACE reads and lists one entry per CDR3 protein. The data hold fewer than 250,000 distinct CDR3 sequences, with under 12% observed a single time. This TCR was sampled from a male donor with ankylosing spondylitis or in good health (not recorded which). Specimen: blood, either unsorted or a sorted T cell fraction (not recorded which).

DNA of the CDR3: TGTGCCAGCAGTTTCGGGGGGCCCTATAATTCACCCCTCCACTTT. Translation gives CASSFGGPYNSPLHF. The chain has TRBV12-3 or TRBV12-4 and TRBJ1-6; D may be TRBD1 (6 bases). This CDR3 is 15 amino acids long. Trimming removed 3 bases from V and 2 bases from J, with 8 bases in between.